This entry is about one T cell receptor (beta chain). There are 15 residues in the CDR3. Between the trimmed V and J ends, which lost 1 base and 1 base, there was a span of 9 bases. Germline V lookup: CDR1 MNHNY, CDR2 SVGAGI (reference sequence). These data come from a study of shared clonotypes between healthy human individuals. The data were produced by immunoSEQ multiplex PCR, yet TCRdb's version contains in-frame clones alone and is incomplete. The sample consists of around 2,000,000 clones, over 85% of them appearing once. V and J are TRBV6-6 and TRBJ2-3; D may be TRBD1 (6 bases). Specimen: naive CD4+ T cells sorted from blood. Sample subset: CD45RA+ positively selected. The sequence derives from a man younger than 35 in good health. The CDR3 is CASSYFRGGTDTQYF. The CDR3 nucleotides are TGTGCCAGCAGTTACTTCAGGGGAGGCACAGATACGCAGTATTTT.